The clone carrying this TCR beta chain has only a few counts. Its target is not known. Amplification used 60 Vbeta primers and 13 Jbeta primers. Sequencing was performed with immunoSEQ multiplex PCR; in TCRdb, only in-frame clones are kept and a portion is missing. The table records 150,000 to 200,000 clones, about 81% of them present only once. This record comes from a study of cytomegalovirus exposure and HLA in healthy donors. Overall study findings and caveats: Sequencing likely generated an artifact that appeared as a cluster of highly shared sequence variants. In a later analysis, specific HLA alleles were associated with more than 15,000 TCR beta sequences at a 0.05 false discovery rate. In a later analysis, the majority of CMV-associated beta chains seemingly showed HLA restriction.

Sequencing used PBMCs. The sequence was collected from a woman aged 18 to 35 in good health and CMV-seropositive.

The CDR3 loop reads CASSLQGRNNSPLHF. For the CDR3, the DNA is TGTGCCAGCAGCTTACAGGGTAGAAATAATTCACCCCTCCACTTT. The rearrangement uses TRBV7-3 and TRBJ1-6; a possible D gene is TRBD1 (5 bases). The CDR3 is 15 residues long. V dropped 2 bases and J dropped 5 bases, with 10 bases sitting between them. The germline gives CDR1 SGHTA, CDR2 FQGTGA.